The rows below give T cell receptor beta chains drawn from one sample of a study of blood T cell repertoires in COVID-19. Using immunoSEQ multiplex PCR, the repertoire was profiled, and TCRdb retains in-frame clones only, with some absent. This sample has tens of thousands of clones; 70% to 85% occur once, and the top ten carry less than 40%. Sequencing was done on a sample of peripheral blood. The origin of the receptors is a woman between 65 and 79 years old with acute or convalescent COVID-19. The CDR3 runs from the conserved cysteine through the conserved F or W. The D gene is left open where the match is weak. Clone size is not always given. Where it is, it says once, few, many or a class for expanded clones.

>NA|TRBV5-1|NA|TRBJ1-5
CASSIDGGNQPQHF
TGCGCCAGCAGCATAGACGGAGGCAATCAGCCCCAGCATTTT
>TRBD1|TRBV7-2|few|TRBJ1-6
CASSLGALTGAFNSPLHF
TGTGCCAGCAGCTTAGGGGCACTCACAGGGGCATTCAATTCACCCCTCCACTTT
>TRBD2|TRBV30|NA|TRBJ2-7
CAWSPSGSYEQYF
TGTGCCTGGAGTCCTAGCGGGAGCTACGAGCAGTACTTC
>NA|TRBV5-4|once|TRBJ2-6
CASSLDMSSGANVLTF
TGTGCCAGCAGCTTGGATATGAGCTCTGGGGCCAACGTCCTGACTTTC
>NA|TRBV15|NA|TRBJ1-5
CATSTAQGQRGNQPQHF
TGTGCCACCAGCACTGCGCAAGGACAGAGGGGCAATCAGCCCCAGCATTTT
>NA|TRBV9|NA|TRBJ1-2
CASSVGRFGYGYTF
TGTGCCAGCAGCGTAGGCAGGTTTGGCTATGGCTACACCTTC
>NA|TRBV20-1|NA|TRBJ2-1
CSASGADYYNEQFF
TGCAGTGCTAGTGGAGCGGATTACTACAATGAGCAGTTCTTC
>NA|TRBV19|NA|TRBJ1-1
CASSMKGDTEAFF
TGTGCCAGTAGTATGAAAGGGGACACTGAAGCTTTCTTT
>NA|TRBV7-7|NA|TRBJ1-1
CASSPPSGNTEAFF
TGTGCCAGCAGCCCACCCAGCGGGAACACTGAAGCTTTCTTT
>NA|TRBV2|NA|TRBJ1-5
CASSEDRVNQPQHF
TGTGCCAGCAGTGAAGACAGGGTCAATCAGCCCCAGCATTTT
>TRBD1|TRBV27|NA|TRBJ1-5
CASRGQGEGNQPQHF
TGTGCCAGCAGGGGACAGGGCGAGGGCAATCAGCCCCAGCATTTT
>NA|TRBV7-2|NA|TRBJ2-5
CASSLAASAGQETQYF
TGTGCCAGCAGCTTAGCCGCTTCGGCGGGACAAGAGACCCAGTACTTC
>TRBD1|TRBV2|NA|TRBJ2-1
CASSLKGQGNEQFF
TGTGCCAGCAGTTTAAAGGGACAGGGGAATGAGCAGTTCTTC
>NA|TRBV11-2|NA|TRBJ1-4
CASSLGQLSNEKLFF
TGTGCCAGCAGCCTAGGACAATTGTCGAATGAAAAACTGTTTTTT
>NA|TRBV5-1|NA|TRBJ2-5
CASSLGLQETQYF
TGCGCCAGCAGCTTGGGACTGCAAGAGACCCAGTACTTC
>NA|TRBV9|once|TRBJ2-3
CASSPKETQYF
TGTGCCAGCAGCCCCAAGGAGACGCAGTATTTT
>NA|TRBV10-3|NA|TRBJ1-1
CAISESRTRVEAFF
TGTGCCATCAGTGAGTCCCGGACACGGGTTGAAGCTTTCTTT
>NA|TRBV6-5|NA|TRBJ1-1
CASSATVNRDTEAFF
TGTGCCAGCAGCGCCACGGTAAACAGGGACACTGAAGCTTTCTTT
>NA|TRBV7-2|NA|TRBJ1-2
CASSPGDGRANYGYTF
TGTGCCAGCAGCCCAGGGGACGGGAGGGCTAACTATGGCTACACCTTC
>TRBD2|TRBV30|few|TRBJ2-1
CAWTQTSGVSYNEQFF
TGTGCCTGGACCCAGACTAGCGGGGTTTCCTACAATGAGCAGTTCTTC
>TRBD1|TRBV4-1|NA|TRBJ1-1
CASSQVGDRGAEAFF
TGCGCCAGCAGCCAAGTAGGGGACAGGGGGGCTGAAGCTTTCTTT
>NA|TRBV5-4|few|TRBJ2-5
CASSLSLDQETQYF
TGTGCCAGCAGCTTGAGTCTAGACCAAGAGACCCAGTACTTC
>TRBD1|TRBV7-9|NA|TRBJ1-2
CASGVAGQGLSGYTF
TGTGCCAGCGGGGTGGCCGGACAGGGCCTTTCAGGCTACACCTTC
>NA|TRBV19|NA|TRBJ1-2
CASSTQTTGQFYGYTF
TGTGCCAGTAGTACTCAAACCACCGGACAGTTCTATGGCTACACCTTC
>TRBD1|TRBV11-3|few|TRBJ2-3
CASSERTGADTQYF
TGTGCCAGCAGCGAGAGGACAGGCGCAGATACGCAGTATTTT
>TRBD1|TRBV7-9|NA|TRBJ1-6
CASSSDRGDSPLHF
TGTGCCAGCAGCTCGGACAGGGGTGATTCACCCCTCCACTTT
>TRBD1|TRBV3-1/TRBV3-2|NA|TRBJ1-6
CASSQGSQGVNNSPLHF
TGTGCCAGCAGCCAAGGATCGCAGGGGGTGAATAATTCACCCCTCCACTTT
>NA|TRBV18|NA|TRBJ2-7
CASSPPSVRGYEQYF
TGTGCCAGCTCACCACCCTCCGTGAGAGGCTACGAGCAGTACTTC
>NA|TRBV6-6|NA|TRBJ1-5
CASSIRRGGLESPQHF
TGTGCCAGCAGCATTAGGAGGGGAGGTCTGGAATCGCCCCAGCATTTT
>NA|TRBV6-5|NA|TRBJ1-5
CASSYQGLNQPQHF
TGTGCCAGCAGTTATCAGGGTCTTAATCAGCCCCAGCATTTT
>NA|TRBV7-2|NA|TRBJ1-1
CASSPRSGGTEAFF
TGTGCCAGCAGCCCCAGATCGGGTGGCACTGAAGCTTTCTTT
>TRBD1|TRBV28|once|TRBJ2-7
CASRGQGQGVLTSHYEQYF
TGTGCCAGCAGGGGCCAGGGACAGGGGGTATTAACAAGTCACTACGAGCAGTACTTC
>NA|TRBV28|NA|TRBJ1-3
CASSTAGNTIYF
TGTGCCAGCAGTACAGCAGGAAACACCATATATTTT
>NA|TRBV19|NA|TRBJ1-5
CASHFGGGTLNQPQHF
TGTGCCAGCCATTTTGGGGGGGGCACGTTGAATCAGCCCCAGCATTTT
>NA|TRBV15|NA|TRBJ1-4
CATSRQFNEKLFF
TGTGCCACCAGCAGACAATTTAATGAAAAACTGTTTTTT
>NA|TRBV5-1|NA|TRBJ1-4
CASSLEGYNEKLFF
TGCGCCAGCAGCTTGGAGGGGTATAATGAAAAACTGTTTTTT
>NA|TRBV6-5|NA|TRBJ1-1
CASSTGTAGGTEAFF
TGTGCCAGCAGCACCGGGACGGCGGGAGGCACTGAAGCTTTCTTT
>NA|TRBV15|NA|TRBJ1-1
CATSRDVGGTEAFF
TGTGCCACCAGCAGAGATGTGGGGGGCACTGAAGCTTTCTTT
>TRBD1|TRBV7-2|NA|TRBJ1-1
CASSRDRTNTEAFF
TGTGCCAGCAGCCGGGACAGGACGAACACTGAAGCTTTCTTT
>NA|TRBV5-8|NA|TRBJ1-5
CASSSRDTSNQPQHF
TGTGCCAGCAGCTCCCGGGACACGAGCAATCAGCCCCAGCATTTT
>NA|TRBV28|NA|TRBJ2-6
CASSLSGFSGANVLTF
TGTGCCAGCAGTTTATCCGGGTTCTCTGGGGCCAACGTCCTGACTTTC
>TRBD1|TRBV5-4|once|TRBJ1-3
CASSLGQGSGSGNTIYF
TGTGCCAGCAGCTTGGGACAGGGATCGGGCTCTGGAAACACCATATATTTT
>TRBD1|TRBV9|NA|TRBJ2-2
CASSETGTINTGELFF
TGTGCCAGCAGCGAGACAGGGACCATAAACACCGGGGAGCTGTTTTTT
>NA|TRBV18|NA|TRBJ2-2
CASSTGGELFF
TGTGCCAGCTCAACCGGGGGGGAGCTGTTTTTT
>NA|TRBV28|NA|TRBJ1-6
CASSSGEGSYNSPLHF
TGTGCCAGCAGTTCGGGGGAGGGGTCCTATAATTCACCCCTCCACTTT
>NA|TRBV10-3|NA|TRBJ2-1
CAISEGPRGSKVQFF
TGTGCCATCAGTGAGGGACCTAGGGGGTCTAAGGTGCAGTTCTTC
>TRBD1|TRBV6-5|NA|TRBJ1-5
CASGTGTGGNQPQHF
TGTGCCAGCGGCACCGGGACAGGGGGCAATCAGCCCCAGCATTTT